This TCR beta chain emerged from a study of beta chain features in type 1 diabetes. The investigators reverse transcribed all of the isolated RNA, so they sequenced expressed TCRB transcripts. The repertoire was sequenced with immunoSEQ multiplex PCR; TCRdb's copy has only in-frame clones and lacks some. The sample has roughly 300,000 clones, around 15% seen once. V gave up 6 bases and J gave up 4 bases, with 12 bases separating them. Germline-derived CDR1 and CDR2 are MGHDK and SYGVNS. The length of the CDR3 is 13 residues. With respect to this clone: Its target is unknown.

Findings of the study overall: High-TCR-expressing cells could be over-represented by cDNA sequencing. Patients' naive, central memory and Treg TCRB repertoires seemed closer to one another than those of healthy donors.

The source of this sequence is a man younger than 45 in good health. Sequenced input: central memory CD4+ T cells from blood. The rearrangement links TRBV25-1 to TRBJ1-2; weak D call: TRBD1 (5 bases). For the CDR3, the DNA is TGTGCCAGCAGCGTAGGGACCTCCTATGGCTACACCTTC. It translates to CASSVGTSYGYTF.